This TCR beta chain stems from a study of breast tumors, draining lymph nodes, adjacent tissues. Study-level points and caveats: Tumor and nontumor repertoires were significantly more similar in luminal-like than in basal-like breast cancer.

Axillary draining lymph nodes of breast cancer patients supplied the node samples. This clonotype came up a few times. Its antigen is currently unknown. A much more abundant neighbour one base away suggests this may be a read error. TCRdb re-derived calls from the multiplex PCR reads in MiXCR, one entry per CDR3 protein. The sample has about 150,000 distinct CDR3 sequences, approximately 29% seen once. The CDR3 extends over 15 amino acids. V dropped 3 bases and J dropped 4 bases, with 17 bases sitting between them. Germline CDR1 reads SGHTS; CDR2 reads YDEGEE. This chain uses TRBV5-8 with TRBJ2-7; D is possibly TRBD2 (6 bases). Sequencing was performed on axillary lymph node tissue. The TCR sequence derives from a female donor with breast cancer. Some clones in this sample may be carry-over from other donors' samples. In nucleotides, the CDR3 is TGTGCCAGCAGCTGGTGGGCGGCGGGGCCGTACGAGCAGTACTTC. The encoded protein is CASSWWAAGPYEQYF.